A single sample is the source of the 31 T cell receptor beta chains below, sequenced in a study of blood T cell repertoires in COVID-19. The assay was immunoSEQ multiplex PCR, and TCRdb's table has in-frame clones only and misses some. The profile shows about 390,000 clones, approximately 89% of them singletons. The material sequenced was peripheral blood. Receptors originate from a woman aged 55 to 70 with COVID-19, enrolled during active disease.

The chain joins TRBV11-2 to TRBJ1-1, with 7 bases fitting TRBD1. CDR1 is SGHAT, CDR2 FQNNGV, per germline. Trimming at V came to 5 bases and at J to 4 bases, leaving 10 bases not matched to a gene. The CDR3 is made up of 15 amino acids. CDR3 sequence (DNA): TGTGCCAGCAGCCGGAATGCCCAGGGGGGCACTGAAGCTTTCTTT. It specifies CASSRNAQGGTEAFF.

V gene TRBV25-1 combines with J gene TRBJ2-4; possibly TRBD1 for D (6 bases). The CDR3 extends over 14 amino acids. The V gene lost 6 bases and the J gene lost 9 bases, with 18 bases spanning the gap. Germline-derived CDR1 and CDR2 are MGHDK and SYGVNS. As DNA, the CDR3 is TGTGCCAGCAGGGCGAAGGGGGTAAGCGCCATTCAGTACTTC. Encoded protein: CASRAKGVSAIQYF.

CDR3 coding DNA: TGCGCCAGCAGCTGGAGGGGTAATGAGCAGTTCTTC. Translation: CASSWRGNEQFF. The chain has TRBV5-1 and TRBJ2-1; perhaps TRBD2 as D (6 bases). V was shortened by 3 bases and J by 7 bases, with 8 bases between the two germline ends. The germline V gene has CDR1 SGHRS and CDR2 YFSETQ. There are 12 residues in the CDR3.

J is TRBJ1-2 and V is TRBV24-1, with 7 bases aligning to TRBD1. Germline CDR1 KGHDR, CDR2 SFDVKD. The CDR3 has 14 residues. Trimming took 3 bases from V and 4 from J; bases not matched to a gene: 4. In DNA form, the CDR3 reads TGTGCCACCAGTGATGGGACAGCTAGCTATGGCTACACCTTC. Amino acids: CATSDGTASYGYTF.

The V gene is TRBV9, the J gene TRBJ1-2; 7 nucleotides line up with TRBD1. CDR3 length: 15 residues. The germline gives CDR1 SGDLS, CDR2 YYNGEE. After removal of 4 bases from V and 4 bases from J, the junction contained 10 bases not matched to a gene. This CDR3 reads CASSNHPPGGYGYTF. The DNA for the CDR3 is TGTGCCAGCAGCAATCATCCTCCAGGGGGCTATGGCTACACCTTC.

The genes are TRBV5-1 and TRBJ2-3; 11 bases are a match to TRBD2. V dropped 0 bases and J dropped 1; count of bases not matched to a gene: 1. CDR3 size: 16 residues. Per the germline V gene, CDR1 is SGHRS and CDR2 is YFSETQ. The CDR3, as DNA: TGCGCCAGCAGCTTGGGTAGCGGGGGGGGCACAGATACGCAGTATTTT. This sequence encodes CASSLGSGGGTDTQYF.

This chain joins TRBV28 and TRBJ1-1; the D gene is possibly TRBD1 (5 bases). Trimming shortened V by 8 bases and J by 5 bases, and 12 bases separated the two germline ends. The CDR3 is 12 amino acids. From germline, CDR1 is MDHEN and CDR2 SYDVKM. The CDR3 sequence is CASGKRGTEAFF. The CDR3 DNA follows: TGTGCCAGCGGAAAAAGGGGAACTGAAGCTTTCTTT.

The V call is TRBV6-5, the J call TRBJ1-1; D uncertain. This CDR3 contains 15 residues. Deletions cut 2 bases from V and 0 bases from J, with 10 bases between. Germline assignment: CDR1 MNHEY and CDR2 SVGAGI. CDR3: CASSYGQFMNTEAFF. DNA of the CDR3: TGTGCCAGCAGTTACGGGCAGTTCATGAACACTGAAGCTTTCTTT.

V usage is TRBV6-5 and J usage is TRBJ2-1; unclear D gene. This CDR3 contains 14 residues. Per germline, CDR1 MNHEY and CDR2 SVGAGI. Trimming pared 5 bases from V and 1 base from J, leaving 9 bases between. The CDR3 here is CASSKQVSYNEQFF. CDR3 coding DNA: TGTGCCAGCAGTAAGCAGGTTTCCTACAATGAGCAGTTCTTC.

The rearrangement links TRBV28 to TRBJ1-6; D ambiguous. Trimming took off 8 bases at V and 3 bases at J, with 14 bases between the two ends. Germline-derived CDR1 and CDR2 are MDHEN and SYDVKM. The CDR3 covers 15 residues. The CDR3 sequence: CASGGSPLYNSPLHF. The CDR3 DNA sequence: TGTGCCAGCGGTGGTAGCCCCCTCTATAATTCACCCCTCCACTTT.

This chain joins TRBV28 and TRBJ1-3, with TRBD1 as a possible D gene (5 bases). This CDR3 is built from 14 residues. V shed 3 bases and J shed 4 bases, with 10 bases lying between them. From germline, CDR1 is MDHEN and CDR2 SYDVKM. For the CDR3, the DNA is TGTGCCAGCAGTTTCGCAGGGTTAGGAAACACCATATATTTT. Amino acid sequence: CASSFAGLGNTIYF.

The J gene is TRBJ2-2, the V gene TRBV18; D unclear. The V gene's germline CDR1 is KGHSH and CDR2 LQKENI. The CDR3 has 12 residues. V lost 6 bases and J 5 bases, leaving 7 bases between the germline ends. The CDR3 nucleotides read TGTGCCAGCTCTCCTATAACCGGGGAGCTGTTTTTT. Translating it yields CASSPITGELFF.

This clone was seen just once. The rearrangement joins TRBV19 to TRBJ1-2, with D uncertain. The CDR3 contains 16 residues. Trimming removed 6 bases at V and 3 bases at J, with 20 bases between. Germline V gene data show CDR1 as LNHDA and CDR2 as SQIVND (reference sequence). The CDR3 nucleotides are TGTGCCAGTAGCAACCGACGGGAGCAGACTCACTATGGCTACACCTTC. Translated: CASSNRREQTHYGYTF.

The CDR3: CASSLGQGYEQYF. Written as DNA, the CDR3 is TGTGCCAGCAGTCTAGGACAGGGCTACGAGCAGTACTTC. This sequence joins TRBV28 and TRBJ2-7; 8 nucleotides align to TRBD1. The CDR3 runs to 13 residues. The V gene's germline CDR1 is MDHEN and CDR2 SYDVKM. The ends lost 5 bases at V and 3 bases at J; junction bases unmatched: 3.

The chain combines TRBV18 with TRBJ2-1; D is ambiguous. The germline V and J ends were trimmed by 6 bases and 0 bases, with 12 bases remaining between them. CDR1 KGHSH and CDR2 LQKENI come from the germline V gene. The length of the CDR3 is 15 residues. CDR3 DNA: TGTGCCAGCTCCCCAACTGATCGCTCCTACAATGAGCAGTTCTTC. Translation gives CASSPTDRSYNEQFF.

The chain carries TRBV5-1 and TRBJ1-2; 8 positions agree with TRBD1. This CDR3 is 16 amino acids long. Germline CDR1 and CDR2: SGHRS and YFSETQ. The V gene end was trimmed by 2 bases and the J gene end by 6 bases; junction bases not matched to a gene: 12. For the CDR3, the DNA is TGCGCCAGCAGCTTTCAGGGGGCGCGGGAAGGGGATGGCTACACCTTC. Translated: CASSFQGAREGDGYTF.

The chain uses TRBV5-1 and TRBJ1-6; D may be TRBD1 (5 bases). This CDR3 is built from 17 residues. Trimming shortened V by 0 bases and J by 10 bases, and 20 bases separated the two germline ends. Germline CDR1 SGHRS, CDR2 YFSETQ. Here the CDR3 reads CASSLVGGEGLWSPLHF. The CDR3 DNA sequence: TGCGCCAGCAGCTTGGTCGGGGGAGAGGGTTTGTGGTCACCCCTCCACTTT.

The J gene is TRBJ1-5, the V gene TRBV7-2; D is uncertain. The germline V gene has CDR1 SGHTA and CDR2 FQGNSA. V was shortened by 5 bases and J by 4 bases, with 12 bases between the two germline ends. The CDR3 extends over 14 amino acids. The DNA for the CDR3 is TGTGCCAGCAGCCCCGGGAATTTTAATCAGCCCCAGCATTTT. It specifies CASSPGNFNQPQHF.

The chain is built from TRBV3-1 (or the pseudogene TRBV3-2) and TRBJ1-2; tentatively, D is TRBD1 (5 bases). V gave up 5 bases and J gave up 8 bases, with 15 bases separating them. There are 13 residues in the CDR3. Germline V CDR1 and CDR2: LGHDT, YNNKEL (reference sequence). CDR3 in amino acids: CASSARGTRGYTF. The CDR3 region has the DNA TGTGCCAGCAGCGCACGCGGGACGCGGGGCTACACCTTC.

The CDR3 DNA follows: TGTGCCAGCTCACCAACGGAGGGAGCTGGCTACACCTTC. It yields the protein CASSPTEGAGYTF. V is TRBV18 and J is TRBJ1-2, with D hard to call. This CDR3 is built from 13 residues. Per germline, CDR1 KGHSH and CDR2 LQKENI. V was pared by 2 bases and J by 7 bases, with 11 bases between.

The CDR3 sequence is CASSLTGTGGYGYTF. In DNA, the CDR3 is TGTGCCAGCAGCCTAACCGGGACAGGGGGTTATGGCTACACCTTC. The V call is TRBV11-2, the J call TRBJ1-2, with 11 bases aligning to TRBD1. Germline V gene data show CDR1 as SGHAT and CDR2 as FQNNGV. V lost 5 bases and J lost 5; bases outside the gene matches: 7. The CDR3 spans 15 residues.

This chain joins TRBV29-1 and TRBJ2-1, with a weak D call TRBD1 (7 bases). V lost 5 bases, J lost 2 bases, and 13 bases lay in between. The germline CDR1 and CDR2 sequences are SQVTM and ANQGSEA. This CDR3 comprises 14 residues. The CDR3 here is CSVLSGGTYNEQFF. The CDR3 DNA reads TGCAGCGTTTTGTCAGGGGGGACCTACAATGAGCAGTTCTTC.

The CDR3 sequence is CASSLGTGGNTEAFF. Written as DNA, the CDR3 is TGTGCCAGCTCACTCGGGACAGGGGGAAACACTGAAGCTTTCTTT. This chain links TRBV18 with TRBJ1-1; 11 nucleotides match TRBD1. The CDR3 length is 15 residues. The V segment lost 4 bases and the J segment 2 bases; nucleotides outside the gene matches: 3. Germline V gene sequence: CDR1 KGHSH, CDR2 LQKENI.

The chain has TRBV6-5 and TRBJ1-2; D ambiguous. The ends were cut back, 10 bases at V and 0 bases at J, with 6 bases in the middle. CDR1 is MNHEY, CDR2 SVGAGI, per germline. The CDR3 length is 11 residues. This CDR3 is CAIDTNYGYTF. The CDR3 nucleotides read TGTGCCATTGACACTAACTATGGCTACACCTTC.

The rearrangement joins TRBV28 to TRBJ1-3, with D possibly being TRBD1 (6 bases). CDR3 size: 14 residues. V gave up 3 bases and J gave up 1 base, with 7 bases separating them. Germline CDR1 and CDR2: MDHEN and SYDVKM. CDR3 DNA sequence: TGTGCCAGCAGTTTCCAGGGGTCTGGAAACACCATATATTTT. This encodes CASSFQGSGNTIYF.

CDR3 sequence reads: CASSPGLAYNEQFF. CDR3 nucleotide sequence: TGTGCCAGCTCACCCGGACTAGCTTACAATGAGCAGTTCTTC. The chain recombines TRBV18 with TRBJ2-1, with 8 bases aligning to TRBD2. Germline CDR1 is KGHSH and CDR2 is LQKENI. The CDR3 loop spans 14 amino acids. J gave up 4 bases and V 3 bases, and 2 bases lay outside the gene matches. The whole variable domain, filled in from reference TRBV18 and TRBJ2-1, reads NAGVMQNPRHLVRRRGQEARLRCSPMKGHSHVYWYRQLPEEGLKFMVYLQKENIIDESGMPKERFSAEFPKEGPSILRIQQVVRGDSAAYFCASSPGLAYNEQFFGPGTRLTVL.

The chain uses TRBV7-2 and TRBJ2-1, with D maybe TRBD1 (6 bases). Trimming cost V 1 base and J 10 bases, with 8 bases left between them. The CDR3 sequence is 12 residues long. Germline V gene data show CDR1 as SGHTA and CDR2 as FQGNSA. The CDR3 spells CASSLVRGEQFF. In DNA, the CDR3 is TGTGCCAGCAGCTTAGTGAGGGGGGAGCAGTTCTTC.

The V call is TRBV6-5, the J call TRBJ1-2, with 7 nucleotides matching TRBD1. The V segment lost 0 bases and the J segment 3 bases; nucleotides outside the gene matches: 4. Germline-derived CDR1 and CDR2 are MNHEY and SVGAGI. The length of the CDR3 is 15 residues. CDR3 nucleotide sequence: TGTGCCAGCAGTTACTCGACAGGGCCCTACTATGGCTACACCTTC. This codes for CASSYSTGPYYGYTF.

CDR3 coding DNA: TGTGCCAGCAGGGCGGGGGCGGACTCCTACGAGCAGTACTTC. Translated, it gives CASRAGADSYEQYF. The chain couples TRBV6-5 to TRBJ2-7; a possible D gene is TRBD2 (7 bases). The CDR3 has 14 amino acids. Germline lookup yields CDR1 MNHEY and CDR2 SVGAGI. The V and J ends lost 6 bases and 0 bases respectively, with 12 bases between them.

The V and J genes are TRBV5-1 and TRBJ1-1; the D is unclear. The length of the CDR3 is 14 residues. V was shortened by 3 bases and J by 2 bases, with 11 bases between the two germline ends. In germline, CDR1 is SGHRS, CDR2 YFSETQ. The CDR3: CASSSTQVNTEAFF. The CDR3 DNA is TGCGCCAGCAGCTCTACGCAGGTTAACACTGAAGCTTTCTTT.

This clone has only one observation. The chain is built from TRBV19 and TRBJ1-4; tentative D call: TRBD1 (6 bases). The CDR3 is 15 residues long. In germline, CDR1 is LNHDA, CDR2 SQIVND (reference sequence). V lost 1 base, J lost 3 bases, and 9 bases lay in between. The CDR3 spells CASSIGGGANEKLFF. Here the CDR3 DNA reads TGTGCCAGTAGTATAGGAGGGGGTGCTAATGAAAAACTGTTTTTT.